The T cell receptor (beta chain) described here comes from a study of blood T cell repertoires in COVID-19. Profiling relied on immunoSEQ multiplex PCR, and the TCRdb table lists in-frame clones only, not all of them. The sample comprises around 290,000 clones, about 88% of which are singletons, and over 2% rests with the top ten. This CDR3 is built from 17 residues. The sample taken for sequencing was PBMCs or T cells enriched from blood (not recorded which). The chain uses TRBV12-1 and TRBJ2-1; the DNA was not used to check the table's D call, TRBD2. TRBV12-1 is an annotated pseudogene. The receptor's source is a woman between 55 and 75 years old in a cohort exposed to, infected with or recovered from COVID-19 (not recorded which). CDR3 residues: CASSFEGSGFSYNEQFF. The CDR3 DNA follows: TGTGCCAGCAGCTTTGAAGGTAGCGGCTTCTCCTACAATGAGCAGTTCTTC.